This is a list of T cell receptor beta chains from one sample in a study of blood T cell repertoires in COVID-19. Sequencing used immunoSEQ multiplex PCR; TCRdb keeps in-frame clones, though not all of them. Altogether over 75,000 clones are present, nearly 90% being singletons, with the ten largest covering about 5.2%. The source material was peripheral blood. The source is a woman at least 80 years old with active COVID-19. Both conserved end residues are part of each CDR3. The D gene is left open where the match is weak. Expanded clones get a size class; other rows say once, few or many, or leave the size out.

clone size	D gene	V gene	J gene	CDR3 DNA	CDR3 protein
NA	NA	TRBV5-5	TRBJ1-1	TGTGCCAGCAGCTTCCGGGAGGGCACTGAAGCTTTCTTT	CASSFREGTEAFF
NA	TRBD1	TRBV4-3	TRBJ2-3	TGCGCCAGCAGCCAAGACGGGACAGGGGTAGATACGCAGTATTTT	CASSQDGTGVDTQYF
NA	TRBD1	TRBV6-2/TRBV6-3	TRBJ1-2	TGTGCCAGCAGTTACTCGACAGGGCTCTATGGCTACACCTTC	CASSYSTGLYGYTF
NA	TRBD1	TRBV29-1	TRBJ1-5	TGCAGCGTTACAACAGGGGGGAATCAGCCCCAGCATTTT	CSVTTGGNQPQHF
NA	NA	TRBV12-3/TRBV12-4	TRBJ1-2	TGTGCCAGCACTACGACAGCCCAGGCGGTCTACACCTTC	CASTTTAQAVYTF
once	NA	TRBV7-2	TRBJ2-7	TGTGCCAGCAGCCCGACAGCCTCCTACGAGCAGTACTTC	CASSPTASYEQYF
NA	TRBD2	TRBV7-8	TRBJ2-7	TGTGCCAGCAGCTGGGGGGGTAGCGGGGGCCACGAGCAGTACTTC	CASSWGGSGGHEQYF
NA	NA	TRBV11-3	TRBJ2-3	TGTGCCAGCAGCTTTTCCAGTTACACAGATACGCAGTATTTT	CASSFSSYTDTQYF
NA	TRBD2	TRBV28	TRBJ2-7	TGTGCCAGCACCACAGAGCGGGAGGGTTACGAGCAGTACTTC	CASTTEREGYEQYF
NA	NA	TRBV6-5	TRBJ2-3	TGTGCCAGCAGCTCCGGTCTCAGCACAGATACGCAGTATTTT	CASSSGLSTDTQYF
NA	NA	TRBV9	TRBJ2-5	TGTGCCAGCAGCGTAGGAGGTTCATCTAACCCGGAGACCCAGTACTTC	CASSVGGSSNPETQYF
once	TRBD2	TRBV6-5	TRBJ2-1	TGTGCCAGCCAGTTGGTAGCGGGAGGGCAGGATGAGCAGTTCTTC	CASQLVAGGQDEQFF
NA	TRBD2	TRBV18	TRBJ2-4	TGTGCCAGCTCACCACAGAGCGGGAGGGCAGCCAAAAACATTCAGTACTTC	CASSPQSGRAAKNIQYF
NA	NA	TRBV4-1	TRBJ2-3	TGCGCCAGCAGCCAAGAAAGAGCGGCAAACACAGATACGCAGTATTTT	CASSQERAANTDTQYF
NA	NA	TRBV28	TRBJ1-3	TGTGCCAGCAGTTTAGCAGTTCCCAGGGGAAACACCATATATTTT	CASSLAVPRGNTIYF
NA	NA	TRBV4-2	TRBJ2-7	TGTGCCAGCAGCTCACGGACGGGATACTACGAGCAGTACTTC	CASSSRTGYYEQYF
NA	NA	TRBV21-1	TRBJ1-1	TGTGCCAGCAGCAGGACGGGAAACACTGAAGCTTTCTTT	CASSRTGNTEAFF
NA	NA	TRBV15	TRBJ2-1	TGTGCCACCAGCCGACCGACGGGAACGTATTTACCCAATGAGCAGTTCTTC	CATSRPTGTYLPNEQFF
NA	NA	TRBV19	TRBJ2-7	TGTGCCAGTAGTATAGAAGGCAGGATAACGGCCGAGCAGTACTTC	CASSIEGRITAEQYF
NA	NA	TRBV21-1	TRBJ2-7	TGTGCCGGGGTAGACAGGGGGCCAAACGAGCAGTACTTC	CAGVDRGPNEQYF
NA	TRBD2	TRBV30	TRBJ2-5	TGTGCCTGGAGCGCGGGACTAGGTGGAGAGACCCAGTACTTC	CAWSAGLGGETQYF
NA	NA	TRBV29-1	TRBJ1-4	TGCAGCGTTGGTGGCACGTCTAATGAAAAACTGTTTTTT	CSVGGTSNEKLFF
few	TRBD2	TRBV27	TRBJ2-7	TGTGCCAGCAGTTCCAGCGGGGGTTCCGTACTGCTATACGAGCAGTACTTC	CASSSSGGSVLLYEQYF
NA	NA	TRBV7-8	TRBJ2-3	TGTGCCAGCAGCCGGGGAGCCACAGATACGCAGTATTTT	CASSRGATDTQYF
NA	TRBD2	TRBV3-1/TRBV3-2	TRBJ2-2	TGTGCCAGCAGCCAGTCCTGGGGGGGTTTCGGGGAGCTGTTTTTT	CASSQSWGGFGELFF
NA	NA	TRBV4-3	TRBJ2-3	TGCGCCAGCAGCCAAGATGGGAGGATAAGCACAGATACGCAGTATTTT	CASSQDGRISTDTQYF
once	NA	TRBV2	TRBJ1-1	TGTGCCAGCAGGACAGACGGGAACACTGAAGCTTTCTTT	CASRTDGNTEAFF
NA	TRBD1	TRBV18	TRBJ1-1	TGTGCCAGCTCACCGGGACAGGTCCTGAACACTGAAGCTTTCTTT	CASSPGQVLNTEAFF
NA	NA	TRBV3-1/TRBV3-2	TRBJ1-3	TGTGCCAGCAGCCAAAGCCCCACCCCCACTGGAAACACCATATATTTT	CASSQSPTPTGNTIYF
NA	TRBD2	TRBV18	TRBJ2-4	TGTGCCAGCTCACCACCGAATAGCGGGTTTGAAAACATTCAGTACTTC	CASSPPNSGFENIQYF
NA	TRBD2	TRBV5-1	TRBJ2-7	TGCGCCAGCACCGATGGGGGTAGCGGGTCCTCCTACGAGCAGTACTTC	CASTDGGSGSSYEQYF
NA	TRBD2	TRBV25-1	TRBJ2-1	TGTGCCAGCAGTGAATGGGGAGGGAACAATGAGCAGTTCTTC	CASSEWGGNNEQFF
NA	NA	TRBV6-4	TRBJ2-1	TGTGCCAGTTTAACAGGCGGCGACGAAATTGGGGAGCAGTTCTTC	CASLTGGDEIGEQFF
NA	NA	TRBV7-9	TRBJ2-6	TGTGCCAGCAGCTTTGGGGCGGGGCGGCATATTAACCCCGTCCTGACTTTC	CASSFGAGRHINPVLTF
NA	TRBD2	TRBV19	TRBJ2-1	TGTGCCAGTACCTATGGGCTAGCGGGAGGATACGAGCAGTTCTTC	CASTYGLAGGYEQFF
NA	TRBD2	TRBV9	TRBJ2-6	TGTGCCAGCAGCGAGGGACTAGCGGGTCATTCTGGGGCCAACGTCCTGACTTTC	CASSEGLAGHSGANVLTF
NA	NA	TRBV12-3/TRBV12-4	TRBJ1-5	TGTGCCAGCAGTTTGGGCGGGGATCAGCCCCAGCATTTT	CASSLGGDQPQHF
NA	TRBD1	TRBV7-2	TRBJ2-7	TGTGCCAGCAGCTCAGATCCGGGACAGCACTACGAGCAGTACTTC	CASSSDPGQHYEQYF
NA	NA	TRBV28	TRBJ1-4	TGTGCCAGCAGGGCCCAAGAAAAACTGTTTTTT	CASRAQEKLFF
NA	NA	TRBV27	TRBJ2-5	TGTGCCAGCGGGAAGCGGTACCAAGAGACCCAGTACTTC	CASGKRYQETQYF
once	NA	TRBV24-1	TRBJ2-1	TGTGCCACCAGCTCGGGGGTAGGGAGCTCCTACAATGAGCAGTTCTTC	CATSSGVGSSYNEQFF
few	TRBD1	TRBV25-1	TRBJ1-2	TGTGCCAGCAGTGAAGGGGGCAGGGGGCCCTATGGCTACACCTTC	CASSEGGRGPYGYTF
NA	NA	TRBV7-2	TRBJ1-3	TGTGCCAGCAGCTTACCGCGCATAATTGGAAACACCATATATTTT	CASSLPRIIGNTIYF
NA	NA	TRBV6-6	TRBJ1-1	TGTGCCAGCCTCGGGGGGCGTCGAACTGAAGCTTTCTTT	CASLGGRRTEAFF
NA	NA	TRBV9	TRBJ1-5	TGTGCCAGCAGCGTTGGCGGGCGATTAGGACAGCCCCAGCATTTT	CASSVGGRLGQPQHF
NA	TRBD2	TRBV4-2	TRBJ2-7	TGTGCCAGCAGCCAACTCCTAGCGGTCGGGGCCACCTACGAGCAGTACTTC	CASSQLLAVGATYEQYF
NA	NA	TRBV28	TRBJ1-1	TGTGCCAGCAGTGATAGACGGGGTGGGCTAAACACTGAAGCTTTCTTT	CASSDRRGGLNTEAFF
NA	NA	TRBV7-9	TRBJ2-1	TGTGCCAGCAGCTTAGAAACGGAGCTACAGTTCTTC	CASSLETELQFF
once	NA	TRBV28	TRBJ1-6	TGTGCCAGCAGGCCAACAGGGTCAGGGGATAATTCACCCCTCCACTTT	CASRPTGSGDNSPLHF
NA	NA	TRBV23-1	TRBJ2-6	TGCGCCAGCAGTCAACCGGGCCTAGGGGATTATGGGGCCAACGTCCTGACTTTC	CASSQPGLGDYGANVLTF
NA	NA	TRBV5-5	TRBJ1-4	TGTGCCAGCAGCTCAACGCAGGGGAATGAAAAACTGTTTTTT	CASSSTQGNEKLFF
NA	TRBD2	TRBV30	TRBJ2-1	TGTGCCTGGAGTCCGGGACTAGCGGGAACCCATAACAATGAGCAGTTCTTC	CAWSPGLAGTHNNEQFF
NA	NA	TRBV7-3	TRBJ1-6	TGTGCCAGCAGCTTAGTGGCGACAGGAAATAATTCACCCCTCCACTTT	CASSLVATGNNSPLHF
NA	NA	TRBV10-3	TRBJ2-5	TGTGCCATCAGCGTTAGAGGTCGTCAAGAGACCCAGTACTTC	CAISVRGRQETQYF